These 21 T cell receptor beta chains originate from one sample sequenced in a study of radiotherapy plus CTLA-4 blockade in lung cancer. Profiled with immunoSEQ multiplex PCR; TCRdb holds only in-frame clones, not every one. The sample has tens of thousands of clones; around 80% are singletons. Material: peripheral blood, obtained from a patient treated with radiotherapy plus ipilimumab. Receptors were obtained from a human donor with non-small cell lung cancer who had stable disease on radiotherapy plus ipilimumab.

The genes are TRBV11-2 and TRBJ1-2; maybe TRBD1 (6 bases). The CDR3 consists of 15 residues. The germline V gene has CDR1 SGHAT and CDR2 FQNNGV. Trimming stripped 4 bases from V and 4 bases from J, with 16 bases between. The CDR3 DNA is TGTGCCAGCAGCTCACAACGGACAGCTATCTATGGCTACACCTTC. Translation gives CASSSQRTAIYGYTF. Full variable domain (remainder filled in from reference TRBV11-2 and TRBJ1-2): EAGVAQSPRYKIIEKRQSVAFWCNPISGHATLYWYQQILGQGPKLLIQFQNNGVVDDSQLPKDRFSAERLKGVDSTLKIQPAKLEDSAVYLCASSSQRTAIYGYTFGSGTRLTVV.

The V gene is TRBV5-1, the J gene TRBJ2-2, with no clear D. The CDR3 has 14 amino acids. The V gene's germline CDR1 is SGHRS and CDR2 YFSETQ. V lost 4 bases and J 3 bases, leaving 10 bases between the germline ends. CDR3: CASSVDGYTGELFF. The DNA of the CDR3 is TGCGCCAGCAGCGTAGACGGTTACACCGGGGAGCTGTTTTTT.

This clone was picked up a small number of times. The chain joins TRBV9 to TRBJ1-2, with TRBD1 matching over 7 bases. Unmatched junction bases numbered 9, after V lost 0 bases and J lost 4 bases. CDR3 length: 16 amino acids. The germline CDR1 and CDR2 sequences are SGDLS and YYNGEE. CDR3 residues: CASSVGGSGGGYGYTF. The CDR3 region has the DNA TGTGCCAGCAGCGTAGGAGGTTCAGGGGGAGGCTATGGCTACACCTTC.

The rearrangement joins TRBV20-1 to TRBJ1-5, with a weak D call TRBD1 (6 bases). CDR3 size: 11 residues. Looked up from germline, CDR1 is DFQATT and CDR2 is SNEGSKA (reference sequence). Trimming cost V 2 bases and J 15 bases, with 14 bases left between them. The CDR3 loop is CSARSGDIVHF. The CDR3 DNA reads TGCAGTGCTAGATCCGGGGACATCGTGCATTTT.

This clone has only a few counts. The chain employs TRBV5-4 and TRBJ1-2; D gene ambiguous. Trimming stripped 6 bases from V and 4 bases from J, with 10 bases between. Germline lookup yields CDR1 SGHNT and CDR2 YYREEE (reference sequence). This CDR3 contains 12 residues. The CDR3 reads CASTRGTYGYTF. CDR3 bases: TGTGCCAGCACCAGAGGAACCTATGGCTACACCTTC. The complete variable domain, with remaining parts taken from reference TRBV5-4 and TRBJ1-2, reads ETGVTQSPTHLIKTRGQQVTLRCSSQSGHNTVSWYQQALGQGPQFIFQYYREEENGRGNFPPRFSGLQFPNYSSELNVNALELDDSALYLCASTRGTYGYTFGSGTRLTVV.

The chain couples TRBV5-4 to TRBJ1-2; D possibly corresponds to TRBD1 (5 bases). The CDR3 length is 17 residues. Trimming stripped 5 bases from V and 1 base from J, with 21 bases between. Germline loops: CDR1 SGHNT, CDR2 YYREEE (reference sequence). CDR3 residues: CASSLIPQGGSNYGYTF. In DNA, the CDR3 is TGTGCCAGCAGTTTGATCCCCCAGGGAGGGAGTAACTATGGCTACACCTTC.

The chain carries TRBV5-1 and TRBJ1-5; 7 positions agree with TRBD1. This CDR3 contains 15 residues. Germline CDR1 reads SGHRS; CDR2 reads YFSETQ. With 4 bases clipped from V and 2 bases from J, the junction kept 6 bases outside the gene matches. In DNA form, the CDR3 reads TGCGCCAGCAGCCCAAGAACAGGGGGCAATCAGCCCCAGCATTTT. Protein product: CASSPRTGGNQPQHF.

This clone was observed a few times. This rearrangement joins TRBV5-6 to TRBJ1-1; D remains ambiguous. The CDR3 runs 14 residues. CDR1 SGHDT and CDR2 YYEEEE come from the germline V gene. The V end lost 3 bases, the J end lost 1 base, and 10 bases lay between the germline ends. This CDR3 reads CASSSPRWNTEAFF. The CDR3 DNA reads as TGTGCCAGCAGCTCGCCGAGATGGAACACTGAAGCTTTCTTT.

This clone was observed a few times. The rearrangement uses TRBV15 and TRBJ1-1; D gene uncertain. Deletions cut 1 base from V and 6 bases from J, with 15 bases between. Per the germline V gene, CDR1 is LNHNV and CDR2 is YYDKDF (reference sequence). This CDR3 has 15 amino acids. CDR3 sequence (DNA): TGTGCCACCAGCAGAGGGAGGAAAGAAAGCTCTGAAGCTTTCTTT. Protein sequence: CATSRGRKESSEAFF.

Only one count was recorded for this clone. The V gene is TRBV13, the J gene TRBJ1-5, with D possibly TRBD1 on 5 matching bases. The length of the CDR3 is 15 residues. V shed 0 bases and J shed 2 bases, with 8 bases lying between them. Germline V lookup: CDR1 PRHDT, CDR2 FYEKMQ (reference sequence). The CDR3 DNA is TGTGCCAGCAGCTTAGGGAGGGGAGGCAATCAGCCCCAGCATTTT. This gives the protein CASSLGRGGNQPQHF.

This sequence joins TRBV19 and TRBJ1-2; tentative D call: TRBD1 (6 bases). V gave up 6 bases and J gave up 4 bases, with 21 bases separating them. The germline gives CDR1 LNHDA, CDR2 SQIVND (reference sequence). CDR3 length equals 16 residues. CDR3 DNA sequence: TGTGCCAGTAGCCGGACGGGACACACCCTTTCCTATGGCTACACCTTC. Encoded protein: CASSRTGHTLSYGYTF.

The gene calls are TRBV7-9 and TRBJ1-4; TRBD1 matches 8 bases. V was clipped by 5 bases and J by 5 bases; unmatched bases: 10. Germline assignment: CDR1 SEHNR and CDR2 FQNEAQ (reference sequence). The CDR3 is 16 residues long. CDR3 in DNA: TGTGCCAGCAGCAGGAGAACCGACAGGGGAAATGAAAAACTGTTTTTT. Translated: CASSRRTDRGNEKLFF. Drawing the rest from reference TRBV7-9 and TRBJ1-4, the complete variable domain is DTGVSQNPRHKITKRGQNVTFRCDPISEHNRLYWYRQTLGQGPEFLTYFQNEAQLEKSRLLSDRFSAERPKGSFSTLEIQRTEQGDSAMYLCASSRRTDRGNEKLFFGSGTQLSVL.

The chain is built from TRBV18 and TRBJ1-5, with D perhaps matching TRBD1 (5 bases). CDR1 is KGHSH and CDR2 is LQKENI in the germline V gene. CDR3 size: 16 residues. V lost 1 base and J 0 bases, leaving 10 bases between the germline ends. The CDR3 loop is CASSPQRQYSNQPQHF. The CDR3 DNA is TGTGCCAGCTCACCACAACGACAGTATAGCAATCAGCCCCAGCATTTT.

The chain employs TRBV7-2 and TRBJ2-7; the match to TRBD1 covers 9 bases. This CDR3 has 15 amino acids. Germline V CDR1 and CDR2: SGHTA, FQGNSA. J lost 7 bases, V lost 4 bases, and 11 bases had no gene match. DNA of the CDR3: TGTGCCAGCAGCTCCTGGGACAGGGACCCTAGTGAGCAGTACTTC. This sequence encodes CASSSWDRDPSEQYF.

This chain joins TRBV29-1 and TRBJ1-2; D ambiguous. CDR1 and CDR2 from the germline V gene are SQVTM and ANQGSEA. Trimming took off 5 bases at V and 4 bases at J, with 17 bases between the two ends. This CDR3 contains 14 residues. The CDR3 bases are TGCAGCGTTAGTACTTCCCTGGCGGGCTATGGCTACACCTTC. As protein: CSVSTSLAGYGYTF.

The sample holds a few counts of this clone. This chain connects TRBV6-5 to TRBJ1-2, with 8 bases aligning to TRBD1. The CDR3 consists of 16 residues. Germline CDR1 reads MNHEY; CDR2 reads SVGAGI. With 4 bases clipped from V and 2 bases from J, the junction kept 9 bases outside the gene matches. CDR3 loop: CASSSARDRTNYGYTF. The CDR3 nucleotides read TGTGCCAGCAGTTCCGCCCGGGACAGGACAAACTATGGCTACACCTTC.

Here the CDR3 reads CASSEGSGGQPQHF. The CDR3 coding sequence is TGTGCCAGCAGTGAAGGGTCCGGAGGTCAGCCCCAGCATTTT. The chain has TRBV2 and TRBJ1-5; D unclear. The CDR3 runs 14 residues. V was trimmed by 1 base and J by 6 bases, leaving 10 bases between them. CDR1 SNHLY and CDR2 FYNNEI come from the germline V gene.

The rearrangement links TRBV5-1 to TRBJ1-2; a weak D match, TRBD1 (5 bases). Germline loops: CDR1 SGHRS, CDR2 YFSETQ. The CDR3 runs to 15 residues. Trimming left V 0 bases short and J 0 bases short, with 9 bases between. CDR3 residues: CASSLGQNTNYGYTF. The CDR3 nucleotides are TGCGCCAGCAGCTTGGGACAGAATACTAACTATGGCTACACCTTC.

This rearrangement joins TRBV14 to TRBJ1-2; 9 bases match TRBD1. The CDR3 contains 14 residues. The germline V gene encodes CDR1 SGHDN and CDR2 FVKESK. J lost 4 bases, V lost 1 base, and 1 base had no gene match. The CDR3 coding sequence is TGTGCCAGCAGCCAAGCGGGACAGGGCTATGGCTACACCTTC. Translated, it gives CASSQAGQGYGYTF.

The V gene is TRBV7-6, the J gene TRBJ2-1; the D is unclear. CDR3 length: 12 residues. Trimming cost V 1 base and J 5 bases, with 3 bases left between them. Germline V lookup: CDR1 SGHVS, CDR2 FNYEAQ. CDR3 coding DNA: TGTGCCAGCAGCTTAGGCAACAATGAGCAGTTCTTC. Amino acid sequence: CASSLGNNEQFF.

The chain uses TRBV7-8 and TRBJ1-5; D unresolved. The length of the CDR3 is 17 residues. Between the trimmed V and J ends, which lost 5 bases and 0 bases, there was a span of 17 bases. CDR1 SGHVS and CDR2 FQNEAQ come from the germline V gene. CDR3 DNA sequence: TGTGCCAGCAGCACCTCGACGGATTTTTATAGCAATCAGCCCCAGCATTTT. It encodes CASSTSTDFYSNQPQHF.